This is a list of T cell receptor beta chains from one sample in a study of blood T cell repertoires in COVID-19. This table comes from immunoSEQ multiplex PCR, and its TCRdb copy is limited to in-frame clones, with some not included. The sample has 200,000 to 300,000 clones; roughly 80% are singletons. Sequencing was done on a sample of peripheral blood. The receptors stem from a man older than 75 with acute or convalescent COVID-19. CDR3s include the opening cysteine and the closing phenylalanine or tryptophan. The order of the fields is D gene, J gene, clone size, V gene, CDR3 DNA, CDR3 protein. D genes are given only for firm matches. Only some rows state a clone size, as once, few, many or a class for expanded clones.

>-|TRBJ2-1|-|TRBV9
TGTGCCAGCAGCCCTTCAGGTACCCCATACAATGAGCAGTTCTTC
CASSPSGTPYNEQFF
>TRBD1|TRBJ2-7|once|TRBV25-1
TGTGCCAGCAGTGAATTCGGGACAGGGGTCGAGCAGTACTTC
CASSEFGTGVEQYF
>-|TRBJ1-3|-|TRBV7-9
TGTGCCAGCAGCTTTGACAGATACTCTGGAAACACCATATATTTT
CASSFDRYSGNTIYF
>-|TRBJ2-2|-|TRBV5-1
TGCGCCAGCACCCCAAACCCAGAGGTCGGCACCGGGGAGCTGTTTTTT
CASTPNPEVGTGELFF
>-|TRBJ1-2|-|TRBV5-1
TGCGCCAGCAGAAAAATACCGGCGGGGGCGCCCCATGGCTACACCTTC
CASRKIPAGAPHGYTF
>TRBD2|TRBJ2-2|-|TRBV7-3
TGTGCCAGCAGCCCGCTAGCGGGAGTACCGGGGGAGCTGTTTTTT
CASSPLAGVPGELFF
>-|TRBJ1-6|-|TRBV6-6
TGTGCCAGCAGACGGACGGACAGCTCCTATAATTCACCCCTCCACTTT
CASRRTDSSYNSPLHF
>-|TRBJ2-3|-|TRBV4-2
TGTGCCAGCAGCCCCATCAGGGCGGACACAGATACGCAGTATTTT
CASSPIRADTDTQYF
>-|TRBJ2-7|-|TRBV6-5
TGTGCCAGCAGTAGACAGGACTACGAGCAGTACTTC
CASSRQDYEQYF
>-|TRBJ2-1|-|TRBV7-3
TGTGCCAGCAGCTTAGGTTGGCTCAGCTACAATGAGCAGTTCTTC
CASSLGWLSYNEQFF
>-|TRBJ2-3|-|TRBV19
TGTGCCAGTAGTCTCACAGGGACCTTCAGTAATACGCAGTATTTT
CASSLTGTFSNTQYF
>TRBD1|TRBJ2-3|-|TRBV25-1
TGTGCCAGCAGTGAGACAGGGGGGGTCACAGATACGCAGTATTTT
CASSETGGVTDTQYF
>-|TRBJ1-2|-|TRBV27
TGTGCCAGCGGAAACAGGTACACTAACTATGGCTACACCTTC
CASGNRYTNYGYTF
>-|TRBJ1-1|-|TRBV10-1
TGCGCCAGCAGTGCGGGAGACACTGAAGCTTTCTTT
CASSAGDTEAFF
>TRBD1|TRBJ1-2|-|TRBV4-1
TGCGCCAGCAGTCTTTCCGGGACAGGGAACTATGGCTACACCTTC
CASSLSGTGNYGYTF
>TRBD2|TRBJ2-5|-|TRBV10-3
TGTGCCATCAGTGAAGCCCCTAGCGGCCCCCAAGAGACCCAGTACTTC
CAISEAPSGPQETQYF
>-|TRBJ1-6|-|TRBV27
TGTGCCAGCACCCGTGGGGGCCCGGGGCGGTCACCCCTCCACTTT
CASTRGGPGRSPLHF
>-|TRBJ2-6|-|TRBV7-9
TGTGCCAGCAGCTCACGGGGATCTGGGGCCAACGTCCTGACTTTC
CASSSRGSGANVLTF
>TRBD1|TRBJ2-4|-|TRBV6-2/TRBV6-3
TGTGCCAGCAGTCCCCCTAGGGACAGGGGGCGCGTATCCTACAGCAAAAACATTCAGTACTTC
CASSPPRDRGRVSYSKNIQYF
>-|TRBJ1-5|-|TRBV2
TGTGCCAGCAGTGAGTGCAGGAATAGCAATCAGCCCCAGCATTTT
CASSECRNSNQPQHF
>TRBD1|TRBJ2-2|-|TRBV7-9
TGTGCCAGCAGCTCCACCGACAGGGTCGGGACCGGGGAGCTGTTTTTT
CASSSTDRVGTGELFF
>TRBD1|TRBJ1-5|-|TRBV19
TGTGCCACCGAAGACAGGGCGGGTCAGCCCCAGCATTTT
CATEDRAGQPQHF